The 21 T cell receptor beta chains listed next were all sequenced from one sample in a study of graft-versus-host responses after intestinal transplantation listed by TCRdb under 2021. Read against the paper, the sample's time point label means: cells obtained before transplantation from donor or recipient. Receptor libraries were prepared by the immunoSEQ multiplex PCR assay. Imported from immuneACCESS, the table was reduced by TCRdb to in-frame sequences with V and J called. These copies leave out some clones; in studies compared against another copy, an unresolved V gene accounts for under half, and the cause of the remainder is not known. Present in this sample are about 39,000 clones, over 90% of which were seen just once. In total, the top ten clones hold roughly a fifth of the sample. Their antigens remain unidentified. Sequenced here: unstimulated CD8+ T cells sorted from spleen or lymph node cells, sampled before transplant. The receptors stem from a human donor who was the organ donor for an intestinal transplant.

V gene TRBV6-1 combines with J gene TRBJ1-2; D perhaps matches TRBD1 (6 bases). From germline, CDR1 is MNHNS and CDR2 SASEGT. The CDR3 runs to 13 residues. Trimming left V 3 bases short and J 4 bases short, with 9 bases between. The CDR3 reads CASSDTGSYGYTF. CDR3 DNA: TGTGCCAGCAGTGACACAGGGAGCTATGGCTACACCTTC.

The chain uses TRBV4-1 and TRBJ2-7, with D hard to call. The CDR3 length is 13 residues. CDR1 is MGHRA and CDR2 is YSYEKL in the germline V gene. V lost 0 bases and J 2 bases, leaving 5 bases between the germline ends. Written as DNA, the CDR3 is TGCGCCAGCAGCCAAGATTGGGCCTACGAGCAGTACTTC. It translates to CASSQDWAYEQYF.

The chain joins TRBV19 to TRBJ2-1, with 12 bases matching TRBD2. The CDR3 is made up of 15 amino acids. The germline V gene has CDR1 LNHDA and CDR2 SQIVND (reference sequence). J was trimmed by 2 bases and V by 4 bases; bases with no gene match: 0. The CDR3 loop reads CASSRLAGAYNEQFF. The CDR3 DNA follows: TGTGCCAGTAGTAGACTAGCGGGAGCCTACAATGAGCAGTTCTTC.

This rearrangement joins TRBV19 to TRBJ1-3; D is unresolved. Germline CDR1 is LNHDA and CDR2 is SQIVND (reference sequence). V was pared by 4 bases and J by 2 bases, with 0 bases between. There are 11 residues in the CDR3. Written as DNA, the CDR3 is TGTGCCAGTAGTACTGGAAACACCATATATTTT. As protein: CASSTGNTIYF.

The rearrangement uses TRBV10-3 and TRBJ2-7, with TRBD2 matching over 7 bases. The ends lost 3 bases at V and 3 bases at J; junction bases unmatched: 5. Germline V CDR1 and CDR2: ENHRY, SYGVKD. The CDR3 is 14 residues long. This CDR3 reads CAISDPAGFYEQYF. The CDR3 nucleotides read TGTGCCATCAGTGACCCAGCGGGGTTCTACGAGCAGTACTTC.

The chain couples TRBV7-8 to TRBJ2-1; D is ambiguous. CDR1 and CDR2 (germline): SGHVS, FQNEAQ. Trimming left V 3 bases short and J 12 bases short, with 9 bases between. This CDR3 comprises 11 residues. CDR3 coding DNA: TGTGCCAGCAGCTTTAGTTATGGGCAGTTCTTC. Translating gives CASSFSYGQFF.

V is TRBV11-2 and J is TRBJ2-1; TRBD2 might be the D (6 bases). The CDR3 runs to 16 residues. Germline CDR1 and CDR2: SGHAT and FQNNGV. V dropped 4 bases and J dropped 5 bases, with 18 bases sitting between them. The CDR3: CASSSNRDLGNNEQFF. The CDR3 nucleotides are TGTGCCAGCAGCTCCAACCGGGACTTGGGGAACAATGAGCAGTTCTTC. The full variable domain, in which reference TRBV11-2 and TRBJ2-1 provide the parts outside the CDR3, is EAGVAQSPRYKIIEKRQSVAFWCNPISGHATLYWYQQILGQGPKLLIQFQNNGVVDDSQLPKDRFSAERLKGVDSTLKIQPAKLEDSAVYLCASSSNRDLGNNEQFFGPGTRLTVL.

The chain couples TRBV9 to TRBJ2-5; 10 nucleotides agree with TRBD2. The CDR3 totals 17 residues. The junction had 6 bases not matched to a gene; V was cut back by 0 bases and J by 1 base. CDR1 and CDR2 (germline): SGDLS, YYNGEE. The CDR3 bases are TGTGCCAGCAGCGTAGAATTGAGCGGGGGGGGCCAAGAGACCCAGTACTTC. This translates into CASSVELSGGGQETQYF.

The CDR3 nucleotides are TGCAGCGGAACTCCGGGACTAGCGATAAATGAGCAGTTCTTC. It yields the protein CSGTPGLAINEQFF. The rearrangement joins TRBV29-1 to TRBJ2-1; 10 positions match TRBD2. V shed 7 bases, J shed 7 bases, and the junction held 10 bases outside the gene matches. This CDR3 region has 14 residues. Germline assignment: CDR1 SQVTM and CDR2 ANQGSEA.

The rearrangement uses TRBV5-4 and TRBJ2-5; the D is unclear. This CDR3 region has 15 residues. Trimming removed 0 bases at V and 3 bases at J, with 12 bases between. Germline CDR1 and CDR2: SGHNT and YYREEE (reference sequence). DNA for the CDR3: TGTGCCAGCAGCTTGGTCGGGTCTATCGAAGAGACCCAGTACTTC. It yields the protein CASSLVGSIEETQYF.

The chain is built from TRBV9 and TRBJ2-1, with D possibly TRBD2 on 6 matching bases. This CDR3 comprises 13 residues. Trimming removed 7 bases from V and 0 bases from J, with 8 bases in between. Germline V gene sequence: CDR1 SGDLS, CDR2 YYNGEE. CDR3 residues: CASGGSSYNEQFF. The CDR3 DNA is TGTGCCAGCGGAGGGAGCTCCTACAATGAGCAGTTCTTC.

This chain connects TRBV4-3 to TRBJ2-7, with TRBD2 as a possible D gene (5 bases). CDR3 size: 15 residues. Germline V gene data show CDR1 as LGHNA and CDR2 as YSLEER. Trimming pared 3 bases from V and 5 bases from J, leaving 17 bases between. The CDR3 region has the DNA TGCGCCAGCAGCCACTTGGACTCTGTCGGGGACGAGCAGTACTTC. Its protein is CASSHLDSVGDEQYF.

V is TRBV5-1 and J is TRBJ2-6; perhaps TRBD2 as D (6 bases). Germline CDR1 SGHRS, CDR2 YFSETQ. The CDR3 has 16 amino acids. V lost 1 base, J lost 3 bases, and 11 bases lay in between. The CDR3 DNA reads TGCGCCAGCAGCTTGAACCCGGACTATGGGGCCAACGTCCTGACTTTC. This translates into CASSLNPDYGANVLTF.

The chain is built from TRBV4-3 and TRBJ2-3; no clear D gene. This CDR3 spans 15 amino acids. Germline lookup yields CDR1 LGHNA and CDR2 YSLEER. V was trimmed by 0 bases and J by 2 bases, leaving 9 bases between them. CDR3 nucleotides: TGCGCCAGCAGCCAAGATAGCACAGCCACAGATACGCAGTATTTT. This sequence encodes CASSQDSTATDTQYF.

The chain couples TRBV9 to TRBJ2-7; the match to TRBD2 covers 8 bases. Per the germline V gene, CDR1 is SGDLS and CDR2 is YYNGEE. After removal of 3 bases from V and 5 bases from J, the junction contained 10 bases not matched to a gene. The CDR3 extends over 15 amino acids. The CDR3 loop is CASSEFGTSFDEQYF. DNA for the CDR3: TGTGCCAGCAGCGAATTCGGGACTAGTTTCGACGAGCAGTACTTC.

The CDR3 DNA follows: TGTGCCAGCAGCTTATGTAGGCAGGTTCGAGGAGATACGCAGTATTTT. Amino acid sequence: CASSLCRQVRGDTQYF. This chain links TRBV7-8 with TRBJ2-3; D is unresolved. This CDR3 has 16 amino acids. V was clipped by 2 bases and J by 5 bases, with 17 bases between them. Germline CDR1 SGHVS, CDR2 FQNEAQ. Full variable domain (missing parts from reference TRBV7-8 and TRBJ2-3): GAGVSQSPRYKVAKRGQDVALRCDPISGHVSLFWYQQALGQGPEFLTYFQNEAQLDKSGLPSDRFFAERPEGSVSTLKIQRTQQEDSAVYLCASSLCRQVRGDTQYFGPGTRLTVL.

J is TRBJ1-2 and V is TRBV27, with 8 bases aligning to TRBD1. This CDR3 region has 15 residues. V shed 6 bases, J shed 4 bases, and the junction held 10 bases outside the gene matches. Germline assignment: CDR1 MNHEY and CDR2 SMNVEV (reference sequence). The CDR3 loop reads CASRLTGGSSYGYTF. DNA for the CDR3: TGTGCCAGCAGGCTCACAGGGGGGAGTAGCTATGGCTACACCTTC.

This clone has just one count. The rearrangement uses TRBV6-5 and TRBJ2-5; 9 positions agree with TRBD1. The DNA matches TRBJ2-7 better at its end, which makes the J call doubtful. The germline gives CDR1 MNHEY, CDR2 SVGAGI. This CDR3 is 15 amino acids long. CDR3 loop: CASSAPGQGRDEQYF. The CDR3, as DNA: TGTGCCAGCAGTGCCCCGGGACAGGGACGCGACGAGCAGTACTTC.

V usage is TRBV7-2 and J usage is TRBJ1-4; D is perhaps TRBD1 (6 bases). CDR3 length: 16 residues. The V end lost 1 base, the J end lost 5 bases, and 14 bases lay between the germline ends. The V gene's germline CDR1 is SGHTA and CDR2 FQGNSA. The CDR3 sequence is CASSLGRTVKNEKLFF. CDR3 sequence (DNA): TGTGCCAGCAGCTTAGGCAGGACAGTCAAAAATGAAAAACTGTTTTTT. Together with reference TRBV7-2 and TRBJ1-4, the CDR3 gives the full variable domain: GAGVSQSPSNKVTEKGKDVELRCDPISGHTALYWYRQSLGQGLEFLIYFQGNSAPDKSGLPSDRFSAERTGGSVSTLTIQRTQQEDSAVYLCASSLGRTVKNEKLFFGSGTQLSVL.

The V call is TRBV5-5, the J call TRBJ2-3, with TRBD1 identical over 10 bases. The ends lost 0 bases at V and 6 bases at J; junction bases unmatched: 4. Germline-derived CDR1 and CDR2 are SGHKS and YYEKEE (reference sequence). The CDR3 has 15 residues. In DNA form, the CDR3 reads TGTGCCAGCAGCTTGGGACAGGGGGCAGGGGATACGCAGTATTTT. Translating gives CASSLGQGAGDTQYF.

The chain carries TRBV4-3 and TRBJ2-7, with a possible D match to TRBD2 (6 bases). The V gene's germline CDR1 is LGHNA and CDR2 YSLEER. Trimming stripped 3 bases from V and 3 bases from J, with 12 bases between. CDR3 size: 14 residues. CDR3 residues: CASSQDGSGYEQYF. The CDR3 DNA reads TGCGCCAGCAGCCAGGACGGGAGTGGCTACGAGCAGTACTTC.